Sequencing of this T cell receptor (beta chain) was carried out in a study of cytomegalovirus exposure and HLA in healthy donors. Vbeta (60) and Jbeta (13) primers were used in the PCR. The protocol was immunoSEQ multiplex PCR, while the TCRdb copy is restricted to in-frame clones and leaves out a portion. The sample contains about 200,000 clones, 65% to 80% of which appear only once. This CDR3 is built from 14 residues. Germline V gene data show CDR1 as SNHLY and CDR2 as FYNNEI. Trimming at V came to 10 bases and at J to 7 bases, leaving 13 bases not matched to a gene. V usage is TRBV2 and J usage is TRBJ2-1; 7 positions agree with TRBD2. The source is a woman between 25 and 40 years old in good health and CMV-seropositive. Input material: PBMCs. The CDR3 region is CATQARGIWNEQFF. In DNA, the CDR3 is TGTGCCACCCAGGCGCGGGGGATCTGGAATGAGCAGTTCTTC.